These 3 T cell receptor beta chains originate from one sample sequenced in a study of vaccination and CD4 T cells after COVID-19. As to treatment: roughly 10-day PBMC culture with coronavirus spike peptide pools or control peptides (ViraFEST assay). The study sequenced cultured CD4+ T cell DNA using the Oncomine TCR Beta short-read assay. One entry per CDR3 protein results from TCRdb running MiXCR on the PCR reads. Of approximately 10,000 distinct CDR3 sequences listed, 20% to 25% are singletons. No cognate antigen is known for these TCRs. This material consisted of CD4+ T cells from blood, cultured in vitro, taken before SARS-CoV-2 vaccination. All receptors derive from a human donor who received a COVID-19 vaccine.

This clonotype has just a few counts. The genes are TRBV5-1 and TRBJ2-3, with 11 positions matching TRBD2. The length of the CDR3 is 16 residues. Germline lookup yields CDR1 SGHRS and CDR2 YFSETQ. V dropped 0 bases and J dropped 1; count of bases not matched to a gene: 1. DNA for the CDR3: TGCGCCAGCAGCTTGGTACTAGCGGGGGGCACAGATACGCAGTATTTT. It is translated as CASSLVLAGGTDTQYF.

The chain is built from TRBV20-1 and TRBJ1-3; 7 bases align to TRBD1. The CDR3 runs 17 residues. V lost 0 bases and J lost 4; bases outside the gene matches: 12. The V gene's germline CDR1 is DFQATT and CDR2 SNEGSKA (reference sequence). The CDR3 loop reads CSARDPTGEGVGNTIYF. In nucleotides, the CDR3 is TGCAGTGCTAGAGATCCTACAGGGGAAGGAGTCGGAAACACCATATATTTT.

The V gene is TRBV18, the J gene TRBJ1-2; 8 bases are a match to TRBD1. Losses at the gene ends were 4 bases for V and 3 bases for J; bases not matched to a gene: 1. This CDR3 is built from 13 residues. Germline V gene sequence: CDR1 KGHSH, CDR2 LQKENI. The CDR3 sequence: CASSLDRDYGYTF. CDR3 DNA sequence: TGTGCCAGCTCACTGGACAGGGACTATGGCTACACCTTC.